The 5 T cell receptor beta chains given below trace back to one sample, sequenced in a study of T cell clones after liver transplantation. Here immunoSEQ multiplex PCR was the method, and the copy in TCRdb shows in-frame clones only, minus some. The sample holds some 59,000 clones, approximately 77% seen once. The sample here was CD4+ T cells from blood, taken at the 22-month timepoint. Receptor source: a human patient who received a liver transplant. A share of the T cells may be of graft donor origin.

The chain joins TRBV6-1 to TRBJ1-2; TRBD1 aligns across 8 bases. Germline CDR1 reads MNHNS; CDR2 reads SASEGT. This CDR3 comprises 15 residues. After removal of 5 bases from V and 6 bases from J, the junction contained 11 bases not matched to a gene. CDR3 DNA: TGTGCCAGCAGTCCTTCGGACAGGGTTACGGATGGCTACACCTTC. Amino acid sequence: CASSPSDRVTDGYTF.

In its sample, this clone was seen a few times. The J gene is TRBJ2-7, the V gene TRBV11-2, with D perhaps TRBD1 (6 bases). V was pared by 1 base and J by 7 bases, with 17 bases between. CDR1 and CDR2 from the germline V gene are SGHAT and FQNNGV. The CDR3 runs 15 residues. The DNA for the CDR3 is TGTGCCAGCAGCTTAGCTACAGGGCCAGTTGGGGAGCAGTACTTC. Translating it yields CASSLATGPVGEQYF. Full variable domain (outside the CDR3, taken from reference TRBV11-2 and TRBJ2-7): EAGVAQSPRYKIIEKRQSVAFWCNPISGHATLYWYQQILGQGPKLLIQFQNNGVVDDSQLPKDRFSAERLKGVDSTLKIQPAKLEDSAVYLCASSLATGPVGEQYFGPGTRLTVT.

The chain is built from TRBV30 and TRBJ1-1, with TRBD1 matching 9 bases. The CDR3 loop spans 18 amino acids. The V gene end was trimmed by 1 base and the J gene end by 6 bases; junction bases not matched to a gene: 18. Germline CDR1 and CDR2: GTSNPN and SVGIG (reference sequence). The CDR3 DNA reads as TGTGCCTGGAGTGACGTCTTGGGGACAGGGACCCTCCTTGCTGAAGCTTTCTTT. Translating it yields CAWSDVLGTGTLLAEAFF.

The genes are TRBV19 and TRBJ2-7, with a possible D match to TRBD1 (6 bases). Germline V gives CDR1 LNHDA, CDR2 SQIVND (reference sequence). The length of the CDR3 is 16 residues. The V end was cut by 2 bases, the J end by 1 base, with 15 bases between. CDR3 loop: CASSIRAGQGSYEQYF. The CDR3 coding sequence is TGTGCCAGTAGTATAAGGGCTGGCCAGGGGTCCTACGAGCAGTACTTC. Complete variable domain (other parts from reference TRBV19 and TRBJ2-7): DGGITQSPKYLFRKEGQNVTLSCEQNLNHDAMYWYRQDPGQGLRLIYYSQIVNDFQKGDIAEGYSVSREKKESFPLTVTSAQKNPTAFYLCASSIRAGQGSYEQYFGPGTRLTVT.

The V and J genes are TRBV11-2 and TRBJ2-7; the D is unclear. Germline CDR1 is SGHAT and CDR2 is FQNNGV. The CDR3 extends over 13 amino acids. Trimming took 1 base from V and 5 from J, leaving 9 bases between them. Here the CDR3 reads CASSLGVGHEQYF. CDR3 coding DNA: TGTGCCAGCAGCTTAGGTGTTGGCCACGAGCAGTACTTC. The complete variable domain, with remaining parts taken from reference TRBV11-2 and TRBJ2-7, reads EAGVAQSPRYKIIEKRQSVAFWCNPISGHATLYWYQQILGQGPKLLIQFQNNGVVDDSQLPKDRFSAERLKGVDSTLKIQPAKLEDSAVYLCASSLGVGHEQYFGPGTRLTVT.